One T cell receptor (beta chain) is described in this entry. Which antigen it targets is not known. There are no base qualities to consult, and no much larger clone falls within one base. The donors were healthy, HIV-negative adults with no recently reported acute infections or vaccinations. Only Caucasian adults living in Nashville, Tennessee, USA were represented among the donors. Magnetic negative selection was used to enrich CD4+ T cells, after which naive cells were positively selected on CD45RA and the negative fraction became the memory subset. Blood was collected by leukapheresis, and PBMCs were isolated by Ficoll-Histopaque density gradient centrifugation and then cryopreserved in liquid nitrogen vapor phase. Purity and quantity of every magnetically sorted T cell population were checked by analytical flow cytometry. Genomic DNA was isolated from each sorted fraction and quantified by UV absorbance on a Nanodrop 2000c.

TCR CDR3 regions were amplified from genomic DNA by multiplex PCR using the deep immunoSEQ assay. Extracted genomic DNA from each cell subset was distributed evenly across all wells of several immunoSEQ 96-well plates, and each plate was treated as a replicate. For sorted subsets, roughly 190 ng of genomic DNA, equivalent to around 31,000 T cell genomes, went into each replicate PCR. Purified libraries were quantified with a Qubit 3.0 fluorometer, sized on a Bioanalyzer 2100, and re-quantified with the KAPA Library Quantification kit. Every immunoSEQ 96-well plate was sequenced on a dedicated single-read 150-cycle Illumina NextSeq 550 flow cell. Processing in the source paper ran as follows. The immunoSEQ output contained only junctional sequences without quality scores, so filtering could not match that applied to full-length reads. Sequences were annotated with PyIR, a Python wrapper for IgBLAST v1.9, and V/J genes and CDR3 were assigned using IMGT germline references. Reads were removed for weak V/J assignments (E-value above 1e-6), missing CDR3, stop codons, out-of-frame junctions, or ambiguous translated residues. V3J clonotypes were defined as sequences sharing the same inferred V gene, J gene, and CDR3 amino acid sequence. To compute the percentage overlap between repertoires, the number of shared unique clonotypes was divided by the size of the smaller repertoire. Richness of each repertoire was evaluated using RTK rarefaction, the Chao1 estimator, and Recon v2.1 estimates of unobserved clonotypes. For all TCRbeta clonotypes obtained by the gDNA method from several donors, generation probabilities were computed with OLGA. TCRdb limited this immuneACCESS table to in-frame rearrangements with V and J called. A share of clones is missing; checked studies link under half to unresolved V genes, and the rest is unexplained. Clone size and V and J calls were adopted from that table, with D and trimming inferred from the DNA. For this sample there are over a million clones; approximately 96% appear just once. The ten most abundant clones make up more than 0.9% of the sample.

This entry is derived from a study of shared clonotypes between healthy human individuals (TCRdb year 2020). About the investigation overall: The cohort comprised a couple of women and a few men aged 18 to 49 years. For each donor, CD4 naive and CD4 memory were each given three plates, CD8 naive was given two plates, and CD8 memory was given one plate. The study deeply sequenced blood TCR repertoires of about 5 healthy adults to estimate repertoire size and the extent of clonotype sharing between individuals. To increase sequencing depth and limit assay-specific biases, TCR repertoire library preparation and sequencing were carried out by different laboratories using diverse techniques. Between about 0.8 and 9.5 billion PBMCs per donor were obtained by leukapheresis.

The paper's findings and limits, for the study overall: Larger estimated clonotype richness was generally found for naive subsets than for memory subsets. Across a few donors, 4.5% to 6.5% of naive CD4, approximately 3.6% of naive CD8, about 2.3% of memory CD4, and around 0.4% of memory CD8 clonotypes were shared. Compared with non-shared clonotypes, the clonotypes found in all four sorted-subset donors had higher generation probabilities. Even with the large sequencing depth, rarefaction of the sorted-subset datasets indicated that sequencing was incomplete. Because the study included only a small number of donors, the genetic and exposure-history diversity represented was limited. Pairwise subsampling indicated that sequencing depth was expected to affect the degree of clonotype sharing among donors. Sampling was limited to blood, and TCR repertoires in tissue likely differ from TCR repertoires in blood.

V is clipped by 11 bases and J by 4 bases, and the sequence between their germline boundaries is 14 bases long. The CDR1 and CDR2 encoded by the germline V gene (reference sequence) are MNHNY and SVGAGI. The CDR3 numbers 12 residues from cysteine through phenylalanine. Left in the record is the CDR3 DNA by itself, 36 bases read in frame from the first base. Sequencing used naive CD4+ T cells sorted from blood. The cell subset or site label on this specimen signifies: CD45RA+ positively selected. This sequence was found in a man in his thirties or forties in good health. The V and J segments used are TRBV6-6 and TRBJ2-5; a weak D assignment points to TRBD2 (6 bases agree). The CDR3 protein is CAAGFLAETQYF. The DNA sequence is TGTGCCGCGGGGTTTCTGGCAGAGACCCAGTACTTC.